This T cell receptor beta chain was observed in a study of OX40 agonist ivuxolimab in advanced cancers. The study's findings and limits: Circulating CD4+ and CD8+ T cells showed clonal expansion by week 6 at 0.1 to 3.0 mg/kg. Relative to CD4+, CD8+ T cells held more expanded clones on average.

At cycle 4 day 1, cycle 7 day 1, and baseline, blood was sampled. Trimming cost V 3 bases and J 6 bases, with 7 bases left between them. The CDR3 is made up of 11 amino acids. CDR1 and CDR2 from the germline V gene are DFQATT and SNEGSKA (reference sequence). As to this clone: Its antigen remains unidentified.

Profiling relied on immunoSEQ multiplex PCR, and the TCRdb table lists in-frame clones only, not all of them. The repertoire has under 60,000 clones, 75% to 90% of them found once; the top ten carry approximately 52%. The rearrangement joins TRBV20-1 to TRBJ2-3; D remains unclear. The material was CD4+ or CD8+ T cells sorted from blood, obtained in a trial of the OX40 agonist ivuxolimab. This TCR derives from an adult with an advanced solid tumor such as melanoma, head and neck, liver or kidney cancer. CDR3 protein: CSASDRDTQYF. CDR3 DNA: TGCAGTGCTAGTGATAGGGATACGCAGTATTTT.